The 14 T cell receptor beta chains in this list originate from one sample, sequenced in a study of Ad26.COV2.S vaccination and SARS-CoV-2 variants (dated by TCRdb to the early 2020s). The meaning of the sample's treatment or condition label: roughly 19 received Ad26.COV2.S at low or high dose, single or two shots; roughly five received placebo; per-sample allocation not given. Repertoires of vaccine and placebo recipients were sequenced from samples taken on day 63 after the first injection. The method was the immunoSEQ multiplex PCR assay. The clones in this table, taken by TCRdb from immuneACCESS, are in-frame only. Not every clone is retained; where verified, under half of the shortfall comes from an unresolved V gene, and the cause of the rest is unknown. The sample contains about 350,000 clones, approximately 90% of them found a single time. The ten top clones hold around 6.6% of the sample.

The sample consisted of peripheral blood, taken in a trial of Ad26.COV2.S vaccine versus placebo. The receptor set was obtained from a person aged 18-65 years who received the Ad26.COV2.S COVID-19 vaccine or a placebo.

The gene calls are TRBV27 and TRBJ2-1; 7 nucleotides line up with TRBD2. This CDR3 region has 17 residues. With 2 bases clipped from V and 4 bases from J, the junction kept 11 bases outside the gene matches. Germline V gives CDR1 MNHEY, CDR2 SMNVEV (reference sequence). DNA of the CDR3: TGTGCCAGCAGTTTACCGGGACTAATAAACCGGTACAATGAGCAGTTCTTC. The encoded protein is CASSLPGLINRYNEQFF.

V and J are TRBV10-3 and TRBJ1-6; D gene ambiguous. Germline V gene data show CDR1 as ENHRY and CDR2 as SYGVKD. The CDR3 runs to 12 residues. V lost 6 bases, J lost 7 bases, and 7 bases lay in between. The CDR3 sequence: CAIRAENSPLHF. DNA for the CDR3: TGTGCCATCAGGGCAGAGAATTCACCCCTCCACTTT.

This chain uses TRBV14 with TRBJ2-7; D not certain. The germline V and J ends were trimmed by 4 bases and 6 bases, with 16 bases remaining between them. CDR1 and CDR2 (germline): SGHDN, FVKESK. The CDR3 loop spans 14 amino acids. The CDR3 loop reads CASSPLFGWAEQYF. The CDR3 bases are TGTGCCAGCAGCCCTTTGTTCGGGTGGGCCGAGCAGTACTTC.

This clone was recorded only once. At one of its ends the junction is not consistent with the germline gene, which may arise from a read error. The chain employs TRBV2 and TRBJ1-5; 7 nucleotides align to TRBD1. The CDR3 has 16 amino acids. Germline V gene data show CDR1 as SNHLY and CDR2 as FYNNEI. CDR3 DNA: TGTGCCAGCAGTCAGACCGGGACAGCTAGCTATCAGCCCCAGCATTTT. Residues: CASSQTGTASYQPQHF.

The chain combines TRBV28 with TRBJ1-4; perhaps TRBD1 as D (5 bases). The CDR3 is 16 amino acids. Trimming shortened V by 6 bases and J by 2 bases, and 16 bases separated the two germline ends. Germline V gene lookup returns CDR1 MDHEN and CDR2 SYDVKM. The CDR3 coding sequence is TGTGCCAGCAGCTCCGGGACGGATAGTACTAATGAAAAACTGTTTTTT. Protein: CASSSGTDSTNEKLFF.

About this clone: The same CDR3 also results from other DNA sequences found in this sample. The chain couples TRBV3-1 (or the pseudogene TRBV3-2) to TRBJ1-1; no clear D gene. The V and J ends lost 1 base and 1 base respectively, with 7 bases between them. This CDR3 has 14 residues. Germline loops: CDR1 LGHDT, CDR2 YNNKEL (reference sequence). The CDR3 is CASSQVEGNTEAFF. Here the CDR3 DNA reads TGTGCCAGCAGCCAAGTGGAAGGGAACACTGAAGCTTTCTTT.

CDR3 sequence (DNA): TGTGCCAGTAGTATAGGGGAGCAGGGGAGTGCGCCCCAGCATTTT. Protein product: CASSIGEQGSAPQHF. The V gene is TRBV19, the J gene TRBJ1-5; TRBD1 is a possible D gene (6 bases). This CDR3 comprises 15 residues. Trimming took off 1 base at V and 9 bases at J, with 16 bases between the two ends. CDR1 LNHDA and CDR2 SQIVND come from the germline V gene (reference sequence). The variable domain in full, completed from reference TRBV19 and TRBJ1-5, reads DGGITQSPKYLFRKEGQNVTLSCEQNLNHDAMYWYRQDPGQGLRLIYYSQIVNDFQKGDIAEGYSVSREKKESFPLTVTSAQKNPTAFYLCASSIGEQGSAPQHFGDGTRLSIL.

This clone was detected a few times. This sequence joins TRBV5-1 and TRBJ1-2; D remains ambiguous. The length of the CDR3 is 12 residues. Trimming took 7 bases from V and 1 from J, leaving 8 bases between them. Germline CDR1 reads SGHRS; CDR2 reads YFSETQ. CDR3 sequence (DNA): TGCGCCAGCTCCTTCAGTAACTATGGCTACACCTTC. Translation gives CASSFSNYGYTF.

V usage is TRBV6-5 and J usage is TRBJ2-7; D gene uncertain. The CDR3 is made up of 15 amino acids. V lost 2 bases, J lost 0 bases, and 11 bases lay in between. CDR1 MNHEY and CDR2 SVGAGI come from the germline V gene. The CDR3 protein is CASSYTGSSSYEQYF. The DNA of the CDR3 is TGTGCCAGCAGTTACACCGGGTCAAGCTCCTACGAGCAGTACTTC.

The chain uses TRBV3-1 (or the pseudogene TRBV3-2) and TRBJ2-5; either TRBD1 or TRBD2 may supply D (5 bases each). The CDR3 is 13 residues long. Trimming shortened V by 3 bases and J by 3 bases, and 8 bases separated the two germline ends. CDR1 and CDR2 from the germline V gene are LGHDT and YNNKEL (reference sequence). CDR3 in DNA: TGTGCCAGCAGCCATAGAGGGGAAGAGACCCAGTACTTC. The encoded protein is CASSHRGEETQYF.

As to this clone: The same CDR3 arises from other DNA sequences in this sample as well. V gene TRBV7-9 combines with J gene TRBJ2-3; D might be TRBD1 (5 bases). Germline V gives CDR1 SEHNR, CDR2 FQNEAQ (reference sequence). The CDR3 runs to 12 residues. V lost 5 bases to trimming and J lost 4 bases, with 7 bases between them. The CDR3 DNA reads as TGTGCCAGCAGCCCAGGGTCAGATACGCAGTATTTT. Protein sequence: CASSPGSDTQYF.

The chain recombines TRBV27 with TRBJ2-2; D remains unclear. Between the trimmed V and J ends, which lost 6 bases and 2 bases, there was a span of 10 bases. The CDR3 sequence is 14 residues long. From germline, CDR1 is MNHEY and CDR2 SMNVEV (reference sequence). The CDR3 sequence: CASRPGDNTGELFF. The DNA of the CDR3 is TGTGCCAGCAGACCAGGTGACAACACCGGGGAGCTGTTTTTT.

The chain has TRBV6-6 and TRBJ1-5, with 9 nucleotides matching TRBD1. The J segment lost 6 bases and the V segment lost 6 bases, leaving 12 bases of the junction unmatched. Germline CDR1 and CDR2: MNHNY and SVGAGI (reference sequence). The CDR3 has 16 residues. In DNA form, the CDR3 reads TGTGCCAGCAGCCCAGGACAGGGGAGACAAGCTCAGCCCCAGCATTTT. Its protein product is CASSPGQGRQAQPQHF.

The rearrangement links TRBV29-1 to TRBJ2-5; 12 positions agree with TRBD1. Germline loops: CDR1 SQVTM, CDR2 ANQGSEA. The V gene end was trimmed by 0 bases and the J gene end by 5 bases; junction bases not matched to a gene: 7. The CDR3 totals 16 residues. The CDR3 region is CSVEDLGDRGLETQYF. As DNA, the CDR3 is TGCAGCGTTGAAGACCTCGGGGACAGGGGGCTTGAGACCCAGTACTTC.